Listed here are 8 T cell receptor beta chains from one sample, sequenced in a study of cytomegalovirus exposure and HLA in healthy donors (dated by TCRdb to about 2017). Libraries were constructed by the immunoSEQ multiplex PCR assay. The multiplex PCR relied on a mix of 60 forward primers for TCR Vbeta segments and 13 reverse primers for TCR Jbeta segments. TCRdb limited this immuneACCESS table to in-frame rearrangements with V and J called. A share of clones is missing; checked studies link under half to unresolved V genes, and the rest is unexplained. Counted in this sample were around 170,000 clones; around 78% of them appeared once. The ten top clones hold about 1.6% of the sample. Sequences were obtained from PBMCs. The receptors come from a man in his forties in good health and CMV-seronegative.

The chain combines TRBV28 with TRBJ1-5; TRBD1 aligns across 8 bases. V shed 7 bases and J 5 bases; nucleotides not matched to a gene: 7. Looked up from germline, CDR1 is MDHEN and CDR2 is SYDVKM. This CDR3 contains 14 residues. DNA of the CDR3: TGTGCCAGCACCTTGGACAGGGAGTATCAGCCCCAGCATTTT. It specifies CASTLDREYQPQHF.

V usage is TRBV2 and J usage is TRBJ2-7; the D is unclear. The CDR3 extends over 11 amino acids. V was clipped by 5 bases and J by 3 bases, with 5 bases between them. Germline values: CDR1 SNHLY, CDR2 FYNNEI. The CDR3 is CASSIDYEQYV. The CDR3 DNA sequence: TGTGCCAGCAGTATCGACTACGAGCAGTACGTC.

The CDR3 DNA is TGCGCCAGCAGCTTGGCCTTAGGGGACAGTTGGAATGAGCAGTTCTTC. As protein: CASSLALGDSWNEQFF. The rearrangement joins TRBV5-1 to TRBJ2-1, with TRBD1 matching over 7 bases. V trimming: 0 bases; J trimming: 7 bases; junction bases outside the gene matches: 10. Germline CDR1 SGHRS, CDR2 YFSETQ. The CDR3 has 16 amino acids.

This chain uses TRBV29-1 with TRBJ1-2, with TRBD1 matching 9 bases. The V gene's germline CDR1 is SQVTM and CDR2 ANQGSEA. The CDR3 extends over 12 amino acids. Trimming removed 6 bases from V and 8 bases from J; junction bases left unmatched: 7. DNA for the CDR3: TGCAGCGTGGCCGGGACAGGGTCCGGCTACACCTTC. Translation: CSVAGTGSGYTF.

The chain carries TRBV4-1 and TRBJ1-2; D gene uncertain. The CDR3 runs to 14 residues. The V end was cut by 0 bases, the J end by 5 bases, with 10 bases between. From germline, CDR1 is MGHRA and CDR2 YSYEKL. CDR3 sequence (DNA): TGCGCCAGCAGCCAAGACTTGCAGGCGTATGGCTACACCTTC. Its translation: CASSQDLQAYGYTF.

The V call is TRBV4-2, the J call TRBJ1-6, with D uncertain. V was clipped by 2 bases and J by 4 bases, with 12 bases between them. CDR1 is LGHNA, CDR2 YNFKEQ, per germline. This CDR3 region has 16 residues. In nucleotides, the CDR3 is TGTGCCAGCAGCCAACTCGAGCGGGCTTATAATTCACCCCTCCACTTT. It specifies CASSQLERAYNSPLHF.

CDR3 in amino acids: CACRAGKPDTQYF. Here the CDR3 DNA reads TGTGCCTGTCGTGCGGGGAAGCCAGATACGCAGTATTTT. The chain combines TRBV2 with TRBJ2-3; possibly TRBD2 for D (6 bases). This CDR3 is built from 13 residues. V was shortened by 11 bases and J by 4 bases, with 16 bases between the two germline ends. Germline lookup yields CDR1 SNHLY and CDR2 FYNNEI.

Concerning this clone: Germline is not matched at one junction end, which may reflect a read error. This chain connects TRBV30 to TRBJ2-4, with a weak D call TRBD1 (6 bases). Germline assignment: CDR1 GTSNPN and CDR2 SVGIG (reference sequence). The length of the CDR3 is 14 residues. The DNA for the CDR3 is TGTGCCTGGAGTGTAACAGGGAGCCAAAACAGTCAGTACTTC. This gives the protein CAWSVTGSQNSQYF.